This paragraph reports one T cell receptor beta chain. Antigen: not known. At one boundary the junction diverges from the germline segment, which might be a read error. This specimen belongs to a study of response to subunit inactivated influenza vaccine. Germline V lookup: CDR1 LGHNT, CDR2 FRNRAP. CDR3 size: 14 residues. Points from the study as a whole: After each seasonal influenza vaccination, few new T cells are recruited, the authors suggested.

TCRdb re-analysed the RT-PCR reads in MiXCR, keeping a single row per CDR3 protein. This sample has 860,000 or so distinct CDR3 sequences, with 21% found just once. Sample: PBMCs from blood, taken around 5 days after vaccination. The chain has TRBV12-5 and TRBJ2-7; D unclear. The source is a middle-aged man who received an inactivated influenza vaccine. The DNA of the CDR3 is TGTGCTAGTGTCTTAATGCGGCCAAGCTACGAGAAGTACTTC. This encodes CASVLMRPSYEKYF.